The clone carrying this TCR beta chain came up a few times. This sample was taken from a study of shared clonotypes between healthy human individuals. V lost 4 bases and J 5 bases, leaving 12 bases between the germline ends. The germline V gene has CDR1 SGHDN and CDR2 FVKESK. This CDR3 has 13 amino acids. The protocol was immunoSEQ multiplex PCR, while the TCRdb copy is restricted to in-frame clones and leaves out a portion. The sample has about 2.4 million clones, around 94% seen once; the top ten hold around 0.14%. The specimen sequenced was naive CD4+ T cells sorted from blood. Subset noted: CD45RA+ positively selected. The sequence came from a man between 18 and 29 years old in good health. The chain links TRBV14 to TRBJ2-7, with D possibly TRBD1 on 5 matching bases. CDR3 bases: TGTGCCAGCAGCCCGATTGGGGCTAACGAGCAGTACTTC. Protein sequence: CASSPIGANEQYF.